Listed here is a single TCR beta chain. These data originate in a study of blood T cell repertoires in COVID-19. Authors' processing steps: Using reference gene primer amplification, nucleated cell counts were estimated. Profiled with immunoSEQ multiplex PCR; TCRdb holds only in-frame clones, not every one. V and J calls plus clone size are reproduced from that table; the DNA served to infer D and trimming. The sample has 180,000 or so clones, about 87% seen once. V lost 0 bases to trimming and J lost 5 bases, with 3 bases between them. Germline V gene sequence: CDR1 SGHTS, CDR2 YDEGEE. This CDR3 has 12 amino acids.

The rearrangement joins TRBV5-8 to TRBJ1-5; no definite D call. The receptor was derived from a middle-aged man with active or convalescent COVID-19. The source material was peripheral blood. The CDR3 nucleotides read TGTGCCAGCAGCTTGGTAGATCAGCCCCAGCATTTT. Translated: CASSLVDQPQHF.